The clone carrying this TCR beta chain came up a few times. Germline trimming cut 5 bases from V and 0 bases from J; bases unmatched to any gene: 6. Germline-derived CDR1 and CDR2 are DFQATT and SNEGSKA (reference sequence). This CDR3 contains 15 residues. These data come from a study of T-cell memory formation after mild COVID-19. Amplification by 5'RACE using constant-segment primers produced TCR alpha and TCR beta cDNA libraries that carried sample barcodes and UMIs. MiXCR, applied by TCRdb to the 5' RACE reads, yields one record per CDR3 protein. The repertoire includes fewer than 500,000 distinct CDR3 sequences, about 23% of them detected once, and approximately 12% sits in the top ten.

The chain combines TRBV20-1 with TRBJ2-2; TRBD1 matches 7 bases. The TCR originated in an adult woman who had mild COVID-19 (a few samples of this study predate the infection). Cell type and time point are not known. The sequenced sample was PBMCs or a T cell subset sorted from them (not recorded which). CDR3 bases: TGCAGTGCTCGCAGACAGGGCCCGAACACCGGGGAGCTGTTTTTT. It translates to CSARRQGPNTGELFF.